These T cell receptor beta chains were read from a single sample in a study of blood T cell repertoires in COVID-19. Some clones are missing from TCRdb's copy, which holds only in-frame ones; the method was immunoSEQ multiplex PCR. Of hundreds of thousands of clones in the sample, around 84% were seen once. The sequencing sample was made of PBMCs or T cells enriched from blood (not recorded which). These receptors all come from a young woman who had been exposed to COVID-19. Each CDR3 is given with its conserved first and last residue. The D gene is left open where the match is weak. Rows may omit the clone size; those that give it use once, few, many or a size class.

DNA,CDR3,V,D,J,size
TGTGCCAGTAGTATTACTAGCGGGAGTTTCGATGAGCAGTTCTTC,CASSITSGSFDEQFF,TRBV19,TRBD2,TRBJ2-1,.
TGTGCCACCAGTGATTCGATCGGTCGGGGGGCCCAGCATTTT,CATSDSIGRGAQHF,TRBV24-1,.,TRBJ1-5,.
TGCGCCAGCAGCGTCGCTAGGGAGCGCGAGACCCAGTACTTC,CASSVARERETQYF,TRBV5-1,.,TRBJ2-5,.
TGTGCCAGCAGCCCAACTGTCAACAATGAGCAGTTCTTC,CASSPTVNNEQFF,TRBV7-3,.,TRBJ2-1,.
TGCGCCAGCAGCCAAGTGAGCGGGAGCTCCTACGAGCAGTACTTC,CASSQVSGSSYEQYF,TRBV4-1,TRBD2,TRBJ2-7,once
TGTGCCAGCAGTTCACGCTCCCAGGGATGGGGAGAGACCCAGTACTTC,CASSSRSQGWGETQYF,TRBV28,.,TRBJ2-5,once
TGTGCCAGCAGCCCTGCGGGGAACGAGCAGTACTTC,CASSPAGNEQYF,TRBV5-5,.,TRBJ2-7,.
TGTGCCAGCGCTACAGGGACTAATGAAAAACTGTTTTTT,CASATGTNEKLFF,TRBV19,.,TRBJ1-4,.
TGTGCCTGGAGGGAAGGAGCGGGGAGGGACACCGGGGAGCTGTTTTTT,CAWREGAGRDTGELFF,TRBV30,TRBD2,TRBJ2-2,.
TGCGCCAGCAGCTTGGGGCTGTGCCCGAACTATGGCTACACCTTC,CASSLGLCPNYGYTF,TRBV5-1,.,TRBJ1-2,.
TGCAGTGCTAGACAGAACATCTTCTACACCTTC,CSARQNIFYTF,TRBV20-1,.,TRBJ1-2,few
TGTGCCAGCAGCGGACAAAACACAGATACGCAGTATTTT,CASSGQNTDTQYF,TRBV9,.,TRBJ2-3,.
TGTGCCAGCAGCCAAGATAGACCGACTAGCACAGATACGCAGTATTTT,CASSQDRPTSTDTQYF,TRBV3-1/TRBV3-2,.,TRBJ2-3,.
TGTGCCAGCAGTACCACGGACAGTGAAGCTTTCTTT,CASSTTDSEAFF,TRBV12-3/TRBV12-4,.,TRBJ1-1,.
TGTGCCAGCAGTGAAAGGACAGGGGTGAATTCACCCCTCCACTTT,CASSERTGVNSPLHF,TRBV6-4,TRBD1,TRBJ1-6,.
TGCGCCAGCAGCCAAGACGGTGGAGGGTCCTATGGCTACACCTTC,CASSQDGGGSYGYTF,TRBV4-3,.,TRBJ1-2,.
TGTGCCAGCAGTTTAGGGGACAGGGGCGGAGAGCAGTACTTC,CASSLGDRGGEQYF,TRBV27,TRBD1,TRBJ2-7,few
TGTGCCTGGAGTGACCATTCGTCAGGCTATGGCTACACCTTC,CAWSDHSSGYGYTF,TRBV30,.,TRBJ1-2,.
TGTGCCAGCAGCGTTTATCCCCAGGGGGAAGGCGAGCAGTACTTC,CASSVYPQGEGEQYF,TRBV9,TRBD1,TRBJ2-7,once
TGTGCCAGCAGTTTCCAGGGGCGCGGGCCCCAGCATTTT,CASSFQGRGPQHF,TRBV28,.,TRBJ1-5,.
TGTGCCAGCAGTGAAGCTGTAGTTTCACCCCTCCACTTT,CASSEAVVSPLHF,TRBV2,.,TRBJ1-6,few
TGTGCCTGGAGCGTCTCAGATGAAAAACTGTTTTTT,CAWSVSDEKLFF,TRBV30,.,TRBJ1-4,.
TGTGCCAGCAGCAGGGGGCTCGCAGATACGCAGTATTTT,CASSRGLADTQYF,TRBV6-5,TRBD1,TRBJ2-3,.
TGTGCCTCGAAGATTGAGGAGACCCAGTACTTC,CASKIEETQYF,TRBV28,.,TRBJ2-5,.
TGTGCCAGCAACCGACAGGGGAGCACCGGGGAGCTGTTTTTT,CASNRQGSTGELFF,TRBV6-5,TRBD1,TRBJ2-2,.
TGTGCCAGCTCGTATAACCGGGAGATATACCAAGAGACCCAGTACTTC,CASSYNREIYQETQYF,TRBV18,.,TRBJ2-5,.
TGTGCCTGGGTAGCGGGAGCCTCCGGGAATCAGTACTTC,CAWVAGASGNQYF,TRBV30,TRBD2,TRBJ2-7,.
TGTGCCAGCTCACCATTTGAGACTAGCGGCTACGAGCAGTACTTC,CASSPFETSGYEQYF,TRBV18,TRBD2,TRBJ2-7,.
TGTGCCAGCACCTCCGGGGGAACTAACTATGGCTACACCTTC,CASTSGGTNYGYTF,TRBV25-1,.,TRBJ1-2,.
TGTGCCAGCAGCCCTGATCCAGGGGTCACTGAAGCTTTCTTT,CASSPDPGVTEAFF,TRBV4-2,.,TRBJ1-1,.
TGTGCCACCAAGACTGATGAGCGTTCACCCCTCCACTTT,CATKTDERSPLHF,TRBV24-1,.,TRBJ1-6,.
TGTGCCAGCAGTGAATCCAGCGGAAGGACCGGGGAGCTGTTTTTT,CASSESSGRTGELFF,TRBV6-1,.,TRBJ2-2,once
TGCGCCAGCAGCCAAGATCGTAAAGGGCACAGGGGAGGATCGCGGAACACCATATATTTT,CASSQDRKGHRGGSRNTIYF,TRBV4-1,TRBD1,TRBJ1-3,.